The 15 T cell receptor beta chains below come from one sample, sequenced in a study of blood T cell repertoires in COVID-19. The table came from immunoSEQ multiplex PCR; TCRdb's copy has only in-frame clones and leaves some out. This sample has over 150,000 clones; around 85% occur once, and the top ten carry 3.2%. The sequenced sample consisted of PBMCs or T cells enriched from blood (not recorded which). Receptor source: a woman aged 25 to 39 who had recovered from COVID-19.

The chain links TRBV3-1 (or the pseudogene TRBV3-2) to TRBJ1-3; the D gene is possibly TRBD1 (6 bases). Germline V CDR1 and CDR2: LGHDT, YNNKEL (reference sequence). CDR3 length equals 15 residues. V was trimmed by 1 base and J by 4 bases, leaving 11 bases between them. CDR3 protein: CASSQVTGSGNTIYF. CDR3 nucleotides: TGTGCCAGCAGCCAAGTTACAGGGTCGGGAAACACCATATATTTT.

This clone was picked up a small number of times. This rearrangement joins TRBV29-1 to TRBJ2-7; 10 nucleotides agree with TRBD1. There are 12 residues in the CDR3. Germline V gene data show CDR1 as SQVTM and CDR2 as ANQGSEA. After removal of 6 bases from V and 5 bases from J, the junction contained 4 bases not matched to a gene. CDR3 in DNA: TGCAGCGTGGACAGGGGGACGGACGAGCAGTACTTC. Amino acids: CSVDRGTDEQYF.

The V and J genes are TRBV5-1 and TRBJ2-4; a possible D gene is TRBD1 (5 bases). This CDR3 has 15 residues. V was shortened by 0 bases and J by 3 bases, with 10 bases between the two germline ends. CDR1 is SGHRS, CDR2 YFSETQ, per germline. The CDR3 loop is CASSLARVGKNIQYF. CDR3 in DNA: TGCGCCAGCAGCTTGGCCAGGGTCGGCAAAAACATTCAGTACTTC.

The chain couples TRBV5-4 to TRBJ2-3; the match to TRBD2 covers 13 bases. The germline V gene has CDR1 SGHNT and CDR2 YYREEE (reference sequence). The CDR3 totals 16 residues. V lost 3 bases, J lost 5 bases, and 6 bases stayed unmatched. The CDR3 DNA sequence: TGTGCCAGCAGCTGGACTAGCGGGGGTATGGTAGATACGCAGTATTTT. It translates to CASSWTSGGMVDTQYF.

This sequence joins TRBV24-1 and TRBJ2-5; TRBD2 is a possible D gene (5 bases). CDR1 and CDR2 (germline): KGHDR, SFDVKD. The CDR3 length is 14 residues. Trimming shortened V by 3 bases and J by 5 bases, and 12 bases separated the two germline ends. The CDR3 coding sequence is TGTGCCACCAGTGATGTTCTAGCTGGGGAGACCCAGTACTTC. It specifies CATSDVLAGETQYF.

The CDR3 DNA is TGTGCCAGCAGTTACTATACGTTGAAGCCCACCGGGGAGCTGTTTTTT. Amino acid sequence: CASSYYTLKPTGELFF. The chain combines TRBV6-5 with TRBJ2-2, with no clear D. The V gene's germline CDR1 is MNHEY and CDR2 SVGAGI. V shed 1 base and J shed 4 bases, with 13 bases lying between them. The CDR3 loop spans 16 amino acids.

The rearrangement joins TRBV6-5 to TRBJ1-3; tentative D call: TRBD1 (6 bases). Germline V gives CDR1 MNHEY, CDR2 SVGAGI. The CDR3 spans 14 residues. V was cut by 6 bases and J by 2 bases, with 11 bases left in between. CDR3 region: CASRRTVTGNTIYF. The CDR3 bases are TGTGCCAGCAGGCGGACAGTGACTGGAAACACCATATATTTT.

The J gene is TRBJ1-1, the V gene TRBV5-1, with D possibly matching TRBD1 (5 bases). CDR3 length: 14 residues. The germline V gene has CDR1 SGHRS and CDR2 YFSETQ. V lost 4 bases to trimming and J lost 6 bases, with 16 bases between them. CDR3 nucleotides: TGCGCCAGCAGCAAGGCAGGGTCGGTGGCTGAAGCTTTCTTT. Protein sequence: CASSKAGSVAEAFF.

V is TRBV28 and J is TRBJ1-1; the D gene is possibly TRBD1 (5 bases). Germline V gene data show CDR1 as MDHEN and CDR2 as SYDVKM. The V and J ends lost 4 bases and 5 bases respectively, with 8 bases between them. CDR3 size: 12 residues. CDR3 in amino acids: CASSSGLTEAFF. CDR3 coding DNA: TGTGCCAGCAGTTCAGGGTTAACTGAAGCTTTCTTT.

The V call is TRBV11-3, the J call TRBJ2-7; D possibly corresponds to TRBD2 (6 bases). Germline V gene lookup returns CDR1 SGHNT and CDR2 YENEEA. The CDR3 is made up of 15 amino acids. Trimming pared 4 bases from V and 2 bases from J, leaving 15 bases between. The DNA for the CDR3 is TGTGCCAGCAGCTCAGGGACTCCGGGGGCCTACGAGCAGTACTTC. It translates to CASSSGTPGAYEQYF.

V is TRBV5-1 and J is TRBJ2-3; 10 nucleotides line up with TRBD2. From germline, CDR1 is SGHRS and CDR2 YFSETQ. The CDR3 is 17 amino acids. Trimming at V came to 0 bases and at J to 2 bases, leaving 6 bases not matched to a gene. CDR3 in DNA: TGCGCCAGCAGCTTGGCCGGTAGCGGGGGGATCACAGATACGCAGTATTTT. Encoded protein: CASSLAGSGGITDTQYF.

The chain uses TRBV21-1 and TRBJ2-1; the D segment call TRBD1 is taken from the table without a DNA check. TRBV21-1 is listed as a pseudogene. The CDR3 totals 17 residues. CDR3 coding DNA: TGTGCCAGCAGCACAAAGATGAACCGACAGGTTTGCGATGAGCAGTTCTTC. Protein product: CASSTKMNRQVCDEQFF.

This rearrangement joins TRBV5-4 to TRBJ1-4; D is possibly TRBD1 (6 bases). Trimming cost V 3 bases and J 9 bases, with 12 bases left between them. This CDR3 is 13 amino acids long. The germline V gene has CDR1 SGHNT and CDR2 YYREEE (reference sequence). CDR3 DNA: TGTGCCAGCAGCTCTTCACAGGGTCAAAAACTGTTTTTT. Amino acids: CASSSSQGQKLFF.

The CDR3 sequence is CASSARWGGSTDTQYF. CDR3 nucleotides: TGTGCCAGCAGTGCCCGGTGGGGGGGCTCCACAGATACGCAGTATTTT. The chain combines TRBV27 with TRBJ2-3; the D gene is possibly TRBD2 (7 bases). CDR1 MNHEY and CDR2 SMNVEV come from the germline V gene (reference sequence). The CDR3 consists of 16 residues. The V and J ends lost 5 bases and 2 bases respectively, with 17 bases between them.

This chain links TRBV4-1 with TRBJ1-2, with D perhaps TRBD1 (5 bases). V shed 6 bases and J shed 8 bases, with 16 bases lying between them. The CDR3 is 13 amino acids. Germline loops: CDR1 MGHRA, CDR2 YSYEKL. The CDR3 DNA reads as TGCGCCAGCAGAAGTGGGGGGATGAGGGGCTACACCTTC. Translation gives CASRSGGMRGYTF.